This note documents a single TCR beta chain sequence. Its matching antigen is unknown. J was trimmed by 9 bases and V by 5 bases; bases with no gene match: 4. This CDR3 region has 14 residues. Germline V gene data show CDR1 as LNHDA and CDR2 as SQIVND (reference sequence). The data originate from a study of cytomegalovirus exposure and HLA in healthy donors. Study details: Researchers previously reported finding 100 million or so unique TCR beta sequences from roughly 180 million T cells.

Study outcomes and limitations: TRBV6-2, TRBV6-3 and some other V segments were excluded as indistinguishable. With later analysis, a missense DCLRE1C variant became linked to TCR beta V- and J-gene trimming.

This PCR relied on a set of 60 Vbeta primers and 13 Jbeta primers. The data were produced by immunoSEQ multiplex PCR, yet TCRdb's version contains in-frame clones alone and is incomplete. This sample's table has over 30,000 clones. The rearrangement uses TRBV19 and TRBJ1-6, with TRBD1 identical over 10 bases. Sequenced input: PBMCs. This receptor was identified in a woman in her thirties or forties in good health and CMV-seropositive. The CDR3: CASSFRTGGSPLHF. The CDR3 region has the DNA TGTGCCAGTAGTTTTCGGACAGGGGGTTCACCCCTCCACTTT.